Only a few counts were recorded for the clone carrying this TCR beta chain. These data belong to a study of blood T cell repertoires in COVID-19. Looking at the study overall: Some COVID-19 samples were acute and others convalescent; all came from the United States, Italy and Spain. T cells, B-cell-depleted T cells, or PBMCs provided the cDNA or gDNA that served as material.

Original analysis: Cell counts per sample came from amplifying reference gene primers. TCRdb's table, derived via immunoSEQ multiplex PCR, lists solely in-frame clones and lacks some. Clone size and V and J calls were adopted from that table, with D and trimming inferred from the DNA. The sample lists some 150,000 clones; over 60% were seen once. CDR1 is GTSNPN and CDR2 is SVGIG in the germline V gene (reference sequence). Trimming stripped 0 bases from V and 0 bases from J, with 5 bases between. The CDR3 sequence is 13 residues long. This receptor was obtained from a woman aged 50 to 60 with active or convalescent COVID-19. V and J are TRBV30 and TRBJ1-1; the D is unclear. Input material: peripheral blood. The CDR3 region has the DNA TGTGCCTGGAGTGTGAACATGAACACTGAAGCTTTCTTT. Protein product: CAWSVNMNTEAFF.